This T cell receptor (beta chain) was sequenced for a study of shared clonotypes between healthy human individuals. Study observations and caveats: Sequencing depth was a factor that was expected to affect clonotype sharing among donors.

As regards this clone: The antigen remains undetermined.

V lost 9 bases and J lost 1, with 12 bases in between. The CDR3 length is 13 residues. Sequenced by immunoSEQ multiplex PCR; TCRdb stores in-frame clones only, minus some. The sample contains about 2.1 million clones, around 93% of which appear only once. Positive CCR7 selection of CD45RO-negative cells yielded the naive CD8 cells, and terminally differentiated effector memory CD45RA+ cells were excluded. This TCR came from a man between 18 and 35 years old in good health. Some clones in this sample may be carry-over from other donors' samples. The rearrangement links TRBV6-7 to TRBJ1-1; D unresolved. TRBV6-7 is reported as an ORF; its role is uncertain. Sequencing was performed on naive CD8+ T cells from PBMCs. CDR3 bases: TGTGCCAGGCTATGGGCTCAGAACACTGAAGCTTTCTTT. This gives the protein CARLWAQNTEAFF.